These 10 T cell receptor beta chains were sequenced from one sample in a study of shared clonotypes between healthy human individuals. Sequencing used immunoSEQ multiplex PCR; TCRdb keeps in-frame clones, though not all of them. The sample has under 1 million clones, 85% to 95% seen once. Terminally differentiated effector memory CD45RA+ cells were left out of the naive CD8 fraction, which was CD45RO-negative and positively selected for CCR7. The material sequenced was naive CD8+ T cells sorted from blood. The receptors come from a man aged 30 to 39 in good health.

The table lists this clone with a few counts. The chain combines TRBV7-9 with TRBJ1-2, with D perhaps TRBD1 (5 bases). The CDR3 has 17 amino acids. V shed 5 bases and J shed 7 bases, with 26 bases lying between them. CDR1 is SEHNR, CDR2 FQNEAQ, per germline (reference sequence). CDR3 region: CASSHTRTGQGRGGYTF. In DNA form, the CDR3 reads TGTGCCAGCAGCCACACACGTACCGGACAAGGGAGAGGTGGCTACACCTTC.

The gene calls are TRBV5-6 and TRBJ2-5, with TRBD1 as a possible D gene (6 bases). Trimming left V 2 bases short and J 6 bases short, with 8 bases between. From germline, CDR1 is SGHDT and CDR2 YYEEEE. The CDR3 runs 12 residues. CDR3 region: CASSLRGKTQYF. The CDR3, as DNA: TGTGCCAGCAGCTTAAGGGGGAAGACCCAGTACTTC.

This clone was recorded a few times. The chain recombines TRBV27 with TRBJ1-2; no clear D gene. The CDR3 runs to 13 residues. From germline, CDR1 is MNHEY and CDR2 SMNVEV (reference sequence). Trimming pared 5 bases from V and 2 bases from J, leaving 9 bases between. The CDR3 nucleotides read TGTGCCAGCAGTATGAGAGGGAACTATGGCTACACCTTC. Protein product: CASSMRGNYGYTF.

This chain links TRBV7-2 with TRBJ2-5, with 7 bases aligning to TRBD2. This CDR3 has 13 residues. The V and J ends lost 7 bases and 4 bases, in that order; junction bases with no gene match: 6. The germline V gene has CDR1 SGHTA and CDR2 FQGNSA. The CDR3: CASNLAAVETQYF. CDR3 nucleotide sequence: TGTGCCAGCAACCTAGCGGCGGTAGAGACCCAGTACTTC.

The V call is TRBV7-2, the J call TRBJ2-7; D gene uncertain. Deletions cut 1 base from V and 0 bases from J, with 7 bases between. Germline CDR1 reads SGHTA; CDR2 reads FQGNSA. This CDR3 region has 14 residues. This CDR3 is CASSLDPRSYEQYF. In DNA form, the CDR3 reads TGTGCCAGCAGCTTAGACCCCCGCTCCTACGAGCAGTACTTC.

CDR3 sequence reads: CASSLLAGQYF. The CDR3 DNA reads TGTGCCAGCAGCCTCTTAGCGGGCCAGTATTTT. This chain connects TRBV11-2 to TRBJ2-3, with TRBD2 matching over 7 bases. The CDR3 is made up of 11 amino acids. The germline V gene encodes CDR1 SGHAT and CDR2 FQNNGV. The V segment lost 5 bases and the J segment 12 bases; nucleotides outside the gene matches: 5.

This chain links TRBV7-9 with TRBJ2-7, with 9 bases fitting TRBD2. Germline loops: CDR1 SEHNR, CDR2 FQNEAQ (reference sequence). V was pared by 4 bases and J by 3 bases, with 10 bases of the junction left unmatched. This CDR3 is 16 amino acids long. The chain's CDR3 is CASSYPTSGAHYEQYF. The CDR3, as DNA: TGTGCCAGCAGCTACCCGACTAGCGGAGCCCACTACGAGCAGTACTTC.

V usage is TRBV19 and J usage is TRBJ1-5, with no clear D. Germline CDR1 reads LNHDA; CDR2 reads SQIVND (reference sequence). There are 14 residues in the CDR3. The V end lost 4 bases, the J end lost 4 bases, and 11 bases lay between the germline ends. This CDR3 is CASSNGLVNQPQHF. In nucleotides, the CDR3 is TGTGCCAGTAGTAACGGGTTGGTTAATCAGCCCCAGCATTTT.

About this clone itself: Being one base from a much bigger clone, this may be a read error. This rearrangement joins TRBV5-4 to TRBJ2-7, with 10 nucleotides matching TRBD1. This CDR3 is 15 amino acids long. Germline V gene lookup returns CDR1 SGHNT and CDR2 YYREEE (reference sequence). V lost 4 bases to trimming and J lost 3 bases; unmatched junction nucleotides: 7. This chain's CDR3 is CASSNPGQGNYEQYF. The CDR3 coding sequence is TGTGCCAGCAGCAACCCGGGACAGGGGAACTACGAGCAGTACTTC.

Details on this clone: Additional DNA sequences in this sample encode the identical CDR3. The rearrangement joins TRBV7-8 to TRBJ2-1; 7 bases line up with TRBD2. This CDR3 contains 13 residues. Trimming at V came to 1 base and at J to 8 bases, leaving 2 bases not matched to a gene. The V gene's germline CDR1 is SGHVS and CDR2 FQNEAQ. CDR3 nucleotide sequence: TGTGCCAGCAGCTTAGGAAGCGGGGATGAGCAGTTCTTC. Its protein product is CASSLGSGDEQFF.